This TCR beta chain was identified during a study of neurological immune-mediated disorders. Findings and limits, study-wide: Expanded clones shared no CDR3 amino acid sequences across subjects, suggesting private repertoires in all groups. Multiple sclerosis was found to have the least TCR clonal expansion, below healthy controls, and HTLV-1-associated myelopathy the most.

In this sample, this clonotype turned up once. Antigen unknown. Template-switch 5'RACE cDNA synthesis added a 10-nucleotide unique molecular identifier. TCRdb reprocessed the 5' RACE reads via MiXCR and lists one record per CDR3 protein. Of tens of thousands of distinct CDR3 sequences listed, 7% to 10% are singletons. V gave up 6 bases and J gave up 11 bases, with 26 bases separating them. The CDR3 covers 16 residues. Germline CDR1 reads MDHEN; CDR2 reads SYDVKM. The time point was: longitudinal time-point 3. Unsorted libraries were generated from 2 million PBMCs held at -80 degrees C. Sequencing was done on a sample of PBMCs. The V and J genes are TRBV28 and TRBJ2-4, with a possible D match to TRBD2 (5 bases). This TCR derives from a middle-aged woman in good health. The CDR3 DNA sequence: TGTGCCAGCAGACCCCTGTTAGAGGGCCTTTGGGGTCTTCAGTACTTC. It translates to CASRPLLEGLWGLQYF.